The present T cell receptor (beta chain) was sequenced within a study of T cells after posttransplantation cyclophosphamide. The study's findings and limits: Later blood repertoires were often dominated by clones from the donor CD8+ memory compartment. Blood and skin or GI T cell repertoires showed limited TRB overlap. After PTCy, TRB diversity resembled that of CNI/methotrexate controls.

Trimming took 1 base from V and 4 from J, leaving 12 bases between them. The CDR3 has 15 amino acids. Germline loops: CDR1 LNHNV, CDR2 YYDKDF (reference sequence). TCRdb keeps only in-frame clones here, not all; method: immunoSEQ multiplex PCR. This sample has tens of thousands of clones, with 93% found just once. As regards this clone: The target antigen is unknown.

The source material was PBMCs. This TCR came from a woman in her 30s in good health and a related stem cell transplant donor. V gene TRBV15 combines with J gene TRBJ2-3, with D possibly TRBD2 on 6 matching bases. CDR3: CATSRAAGQADTQYF. DNA for the CDR3: TGTGCCACCAGCAGAGCGGCGGGGCAGGCAGATACGCAGTATTTT.